This T cell receptor beta chain was captured by sequencing in a study of T cell responses to AZD1222 COVID-19 vaccine. Study observations and caveats: Only a handful of AZD1222 recipients, roughly 6 in all, had baseline seropositivity. In a largely white British group with more females than males, clonal diversity was possibly underestimated. Nearly half of spike-specific TCRs reportedly target unmutated variant regions. Once two AZD1222 doses were given, Spike-specific TCR breadth and depth went up.

This CDR3 is 17 amino acids long. V was cut by 0 bases and J by 0 bases, with 15 bases left in between. The germline gives CDR1 LGHDT, CDR2 YNNKEL (reference sequence). Repertoires were generated with immunoSEQ multiplex PCR, while TCRdb's copy carries only in-frame clones and drops some. This table has fewer than 85,000 clones, 92% appearing once. Worth noting for this clone: As yet, its antigen is unknown.

Sequences were derived from peripheral blood, sampled on day 0 of MenACWY control vaccination. The TCR originated in an adult in good health. The chain uses TRBV3-1 (or the pseudogene TRBV3-2) and TRBJ2-7, with D possibly being TRBD1 (6 bases). The CDR3 protein is CASSQDRGFDGSYEQYF. CDR3 nucleotide sequence: TGTGCCAGCAGCCAAGATAGGGGGTTCGACGGCTCCTACGAGCAGTACTTC.